Described below is a single T cell receptor beta chain sequence and its context. This entry comes from a study of blood T cell repertoires in COVID-19. Study overall: From T cells, B-cell-depleted T cells, or PBMCs came the material, which was cDNA or gDNA.

The germline CDR1 and CDR2 sequences are SGHAT and FQNNGV. This CDR3 comprises 15 residues. The germline V and J ends were trimmed by 3 bases and 4 bases, with 15 bases remaining between them. Some clones are missing from TCRdb's copy, which holds only in-frame ones; the method was immunoSEQ multiplex PCR. The table includes about 250,000 clones, roughly 91% detected once. The sample consisted of peripheral blood. V gene TRBV11-2 combines with J gene TRBJ1-2; tentative D call: TRBD1 (6 bases). The receptor's source is a man younger than 40 with COVID-19, enrolled during active disease. The CDR3 sequence: CASSFSTGTPYGYTF. The CDR3 nucleotides read TGTGCCAGCAGCTTTTCCACAGGGACACCCTATGGCTACACCTTC.